This T cell receptor (beta chain) emerged from a study of OX40 agonist ivuxolimab in advanced cancers. The study, taken as a whole, reports: The antigens recognized by the expanded peripheral T cells, that is their antigen specificity, were not determined. Normalized T-cell clonal expansion was also low in some nonresponders. More expanded clones were seen, on average, in CD8+ T cells than in CD4+. In the 0.1 to 3.0 mg/kg range, CD4+ and CD8+ blood T cells had expanded clonally by week 6.

Using immunoSEQ multiplex PCR, the repertoire was profiled, and TCRdb retains in-frame clones only, with some absent. The sample gives about 80,000 clones, approximately 84% of which show up once; about 25% is in the top ten. To note about this clone: Its specificity is not known.

This material consisted of CD4+ or CD8+ T cells sorted from blood, taken in a trial of the OX40 agonist ivuxolimab. This sequence was found in an adult with an advanced solid tumor such as melanoma, head and neck, liver or kidney cancer.

The CDR3 spells CSVQGEETQYF. The CDR3 DNA reads TGCAGCGTTCAGGGAGAAGAGACCCAGTACTTC. The rearrangement uses TRBV29-1 and TRBJ2-5, with D possibly called TRBD1 or TRBD2 (5 bases each). CDR3 length: 11 residues. CDR1 is SQVTM, CDR2 ANQGSEA, per germline. The V end was cut by 5 bases, the J end by 3 bases, with 7 bases between. The variable domain in full, completed from reference TRBV29-1 and TRBJ2-5, reads SAVISQKPSRDICQRGTSLTIQCQVDSQVTMMFWYRQQPGQSLTLIATANQGSEATYESGFVIDKFPISRPNLTFSTLTVSNMSPEDSSIYLCSVQGEETQYFGPGTRLLVL.